This entry lists 30 T cell receptor beta chains sequenced from one sample in a study of low-dose radiotherapy and immunotherapy resistance in tumors. Time point noted: before trial treatment. Primers used for first-strand cDNA, a TRAV- and TRBV-specific set, covered both alpha and beta chains. It was with a constant-region primer and a V-primer adapter that TCRs were amplified over about 19 PCR cycles. One entry per CDR3 protein, called by TCRdb with MiXCR from the reads. Here the sample spans 80,000 to 90,000 distinct CDR3 sequences, about 18% being singletons. The specimen was PBMCs, collected before treatment. These TCRs come from a male donor with prostate cancer.

This clonotype was counted many times. The chain combines TRBV12-3 or TRBV12-4 with TRBJ1-3; D gene ambiguous. The CDR3 totals 15 residues. Deletions cut 2 bases from V and 2 bases from J, with 10 bases between. CDR3 in amino acids: CASSLSPLPGNTIYF. DNA for the CDR3: TGTGCCAGCAGTTTATCCCCTCTCCCTGGAAACACCATATATTTT.

This clonotype came up many times. The chain carries TRBV10-2 and TRBJ1-5; D uncertain. CDR1 and CDR2 (germline): WSHSY, SAAADI. CDR3 length: 12 amino acids. V lost 5 bases to trimming and J lost 1 base, with 3 bases between them. Here the CDR3 reads CASSLSNQPQHF. As DNA, the CDR3 is TGCGCCAGCAGTTTAAGCAATCAGCCCCAGCATTTT.

This clonotype was picked up many times. The chain recombines TRBV12-3 or TRBV12-4 with TRBJ2-2, with 10 bases fitting TRBD2. This CDR3 comprises 15 residues. J lost 7 bases, V lost 3 bases, and 5 bases had no gene match. CDR3 in DNA: TGTGCCAGCAGTTTTGCTAGCGGGGGACACGGGGAGCTGTTTTTT. Residues: CASSFASGGHGELFF.

This clonotype was observed at least ten times. The chain is built from TRBV20-1 and TRBJ1-5; D is ambiguous. The CDR3 spans 14 residues. V was cut by 1 base and J by 5 bases, with 12 bases left in between. In germline, CDR1 is DFQATT, CDR2 SNEGSKA (reference sequence). In DNA form, the CDR3 reads TGCAGTGCTAGAGGTTTGCGGCCAGATCAGCCCCAGCATTTT. Translation gives CSARGLRPDQPQHF.

Remarks on this clonotype: One end of the junction varies from germline; a read error may be responsible. This rearrangement joins TRBV9 to TRBJ1-5; 8 nucleotides match TRBD1. Germline CDR1 SGDLS, CDR2 YYNGEE. The CDR3 runs 14 residues. CDR3: CASSVAGGKQPQHF. The CDR3 DNA reads as TGTGCCAGCAGCGTAGCAGGGGGCAAACAGCCCCAGCATTTT.

This clonotype was counted between two and nine times. This rearrangement joins TRBV18 to TRBJ2-6, with 9 bases matching TRBD1. The ends lost 6 bases at V and 0 bases at J; junction bases unmatched: 6. The CDR3 covers 17 residues. The V gene's germline CDR1 is KGHSH and CDR2 LQKENI. The CDR3 loop reads CASSPGQGPSGANVLTF. The DNA of the CDR3 is TGTGCCAGCTCGCCAGGACAGGGGCCCTCTGGGGCCAACGTCCTGACTTTC. The full variable domain, in which reference TRBV18 and TRBJ2-6 provide the parts outside the CDR3, is NAGVMQNPRHLVRRRGQEARLRCSPMKGHSHVYWYRQLPEEGLKFMVYLQKENIIDESGMPKERFSAEFPKEGPSILRIQQVVRGDSAAYFCASSPGQGPSGANVLTFGAGSRLTVL.

The sample holds a few counts of this clonotype. The chain links TRBV7-2 to TRBJ1-2, with 9 positions matching TRBD1. Trimming cost V 5 bases and J 4 bases; bases outside gene matches: 8. CDR3 length: 15 amino acids. Germline assignment: CDR1 SGHTA and CDR2 FQGNSA. The DNA of the CDR3 is TGTGCCAGCAGCAACCAAGACAGGGGGGTCTATGGCTACACCTTC. Translation gives CASSNQDRGVYGYTF.

This clonotype was picked up many times. This sequence joins TRBV4-1 and TRBJ2-3, with 13 bases lining up with TRBD2. The CDR3 has 17 residues. V was clipped by 7 bases and J by 6 bases; unmatched bases: 13. Germline V gene lookup returns CDR1 MGHRA and CDR2 YSYEKL. The CDR3 DNA reads TGCGCCAGCACACGGGGGGGACTAGCGGGGCGGCGGGATACGCAGTATTTT. This translates into CASTRGGLAGRRDTQYF.

This clonotype was observed many times. The chain uses TRBV2 and TRBJ2-3; D could derive from TRBD1 or TRBD2 (5 bases each). Germline CDR1 SNHLY, CDR2 FYNNEI. CDR3 length equals 14 residues. The CDR3 DNA reads TGTACGTGGGCCCGGGACCAGCACACAGATACGCAGTATTTT. Protein product: CTWARDQHTDTQYF.

In this sample, this clonotype turned up many times. This chain uses TRBV6-1 with TRBJ2-3, with 14 bases fitting TRBD2. The CDR3 loop spans 16 amino acids. With 3 bases clipped from V and 5 bases from J, the junction kept 4 bases outside the gene matches. Germline V lookup: CDR1 MNHNS, CDR2 SASEGT. The CDR3 is CASSDGLAGGGDTQYF. CDR3 nucleotide sequence: TGTGCCAGCAGTGACGGACTAGCGGGGGGTGGAGATACGCAGTATTTT.

This clonotype came up many times. The CDR3 DNA is TGTGCCAGCAGACAGGACAGGGCGAACACCGGGGAGCTGTTTTTT. Translating it yields CASRQDRANTGELFF. The chain links TRBV6-2 or TRBV6-3 to TRBJ2-2; 8 nucleotides match TRBD1. This CDR3 is built from 15 residues. CDR1 and CDR2 from the germline V gene are MNHEY and SVGEGT. With 6 bases clipped from V and 0 bases from J, the junction kept 3 bases outside the gene matches.

This clonotype came up many times. The V gene is TRBV30, the J gene TRBJ1-1; D is undetermined. V was pared by 4 bases and J by 4 bases, with 13 bases between. CDR3 length: 13 amino acids. CDR1 and CDR2 from the germline V gene are GTSNPN and SVGIG (reference sequence). The CDR3 is CAWNRKRGTEAFF. The CDR3 DNA reads TGTGCCTGGAATAGGAAACGCGGCACTGAAGCTTTCTTT.

This clonotype came up many times. This sequence joins TRBV4-1 and TRBJ2-5; 14 bases map to TRBD2. Trimming removed 4 bases from V and 5 bases from J; junction bases left unmatched: 9. The CDR3 extends over 17 amino acids. Germline loops: CDR1 MGHRA, CDR2 YSYEKL. DNA of the CDR3: TGCGCCAGCAGCCCCCGACTAGCGGGGGGGCGTTCTGAGACCCAGTACTTC. Translated: CASSPRLAGGRSETQYF.

In its sample, this clonotype was seen many times. The gene calls are TRBV18 and TRBJ1-2; 10 bases agree with TRBD1. J gave up 4 bases and V 0 bases, and 8 bases lay outside the gene matches. Germline V gene data show CDR1 as KGHSH and CDR2 as LQKENI. The CDR3 contains 17 residues. The CDR3 coding sequence is TGTGCCAGCTCACCACCGGGACAGGGGTCTCTAGGCTATGGCTACACCTTC. Its protein is CASSPPGQGSLGYGYTF.

As regards this clonotype: A far larger clone is off by one base, so a read error is likely. This rearrangement joins TRBV10-3 to TRBJ1-2; 7 bases map to TRBD1. The V segment lost 6 bases and the J segment 8 bases; nucleotides outside the gene matches: 6. The CDR3 is made up of 12 amino acids. Germline assignment: CDR1 ENHRY and CDR2 SYGVKD. CDR3 in DNA: TGTGCCATCAGCCTAACAGGGGTGGGCTACACCTTC. This encodes CAISLTGVGYTF.

There are many counts of this clonotype. The V call is TRBV20-1, the J call TRBJ1-1, with D unclear. V was shortened by 1 base and J by 5 bases, with 11 bases between the two germline ends. From germline, CDR1 is DFQATT and CDR2 SNEGSKA (reference sequence). CDR3 length equals 13 residues. This CDR3 is CSARAPVRTEAFF. The CDR3 DNA follows: TGCAGTGCTAGAGCCCCCGTACGAACTGAAGCTTTCTTT.

This clonotype was counted at least ten times. The chain employs TRBV12-3 or TRBV12-4 and TRBJ1-5; D is perhaps TRBD1 (5 bases). V was pared by 4 bases and J by 8 bases, with 12 bases between. The CDR3 consists of 13 residues. CDR3 bases: TGTGCCAGCAGTTGGATGACAGTCGAGCCCCAGCATTTT. It translates to CASSWMTVEPQHF.

This clonotype appeared many times. One junction end does not reproduce the germline sequence, and a read error may be involved. The V gene is TRBV5-1, the J gene TRBJ2-3, with 10 bases matching TRBD2. Germline CDR1 and CDR2: SGHRS and YFSETQ. The length of the CDR3 is 15 residues. The CDR3 nucleotides are TGTGCCAGCAGCGTGACTAGCGGGAGCACAGATACGCAGTATTTT. Its protein product is CASSVTSGSTDTQYF.

This clonotype has a count of ten or more. J is TRBJ2-2 and V is TRBV3-1; 8 bases align to TRBD2. In germline, CDR1 is LGHDT, CDR2 YNNKEL (reference sequence). This CDR3 is built from 19 residues. The V and J ends lost 0 bases and 3 bases, in that order; junction bases with no gene match: 12. The CDR3 bases are TGTGCCAGCAGCCAAGAACTCGGGGCTCCCGGGGGGGACACCGGGGAGCTGTTTTTT. Amino acids: CASSQELGAPGGDTGELFF.

There are many counts of this clonotype. This sequence joins TRBV13 and TRBJ2-7; TRBD1 is a possible D gene (6 bases). Germline V gene sequence: CDR1 PRHDT, CDR2 FYEKMQ (reference sequence). The CDR3 is 15 amino acids. The V gene lost 0 bases and the J gene lost 3 bases, with 12 bases spanning the gap. CDR3 residues: CASSLGGALHYEQYF. The DNA for the CDR3 is TGTGCCAGCAGCTTAGGGGGGGCCCTACACTACGAGCAGTACTTC.

This chain links TRBV19 with TRBJ1-1, with 7 bases identical to TRBD1. CDR1 and CDR2 (germline): LNHDA, SQIVND (reference sequence). CDR3 length: 15 residues. After removal of 4 bases from V and 4 bases from J, the junction contained 9 bases not matched to a gene. CDR3 nucleotide sequence: TGTGCCAGTAGTACGGCAGGGGGGGCCGGCACTGAAGCTTTCTTT. It yields the protein CASSTAGGAGTEAFF.

This clonotype was picked up a small number of times. The chain combines TRBV27 with TRBJ1-1; no clear D. The CDR3 covers 15 residues. Trimming stripped 1 base from V and 5 bases from J, with 14 bases between. Germline CDR1 MNHEY, CDR2 SMNVEV (reference sequence). The CDR3 nucleotides are TGTGCCAGCAGTTTATACGGCCCAATGACGACTGAAGCTTTCTTT. This gives the protein CASSLYGPMTTEAFF.

This clonotype has ten or more counts. The gene calls are TRBV19 and TRBJ2-2; D remains ambiguous. V lost 1 base, J lost 0 bases, and 9 bases lay in between. Looked up from germline, CDR1 is LNHDA and CDR2 is SQIVND (reference sequence). This CDR3 spans 16 amino acids. The chain's CDR3 is CASSIGVPSNTGELFF. DNA of the CDR3: TGTGCCAGTAGTATAGGCGTTCCCTCGAACACCGGGGAGCTGTTTTTT.

Many counts were recorded for this clonotype. The chain couples TRBV7-6 to TRBJ2-1, with 8 bases that match TRBD2. CDR3 size: 19 residues. The germline V gene has CDR1 SGHVS and CDR2 FNYEAQ. J lost 7 bases, V lost 5 bases, and 22 bases had no gene match. CDR3 region: CASSQRPAGTGGPSNEQFF. The CDR3 DNA sequence: TGTGCCAGCAGCCAACGGCCTGCCGGCACGGGGGGGCCAAGTAATGAGCAGTTCTTC. The full variable domain, with the rest looked up from reference TRBV7-6 and TRBJ2-1, is GAGVSQSPRYKVTKRGQDVALRCDPISGHVSLYWYRQALGQGPEFLTYFNYEAQQDKSGLPNDRFSAERPEGSISTLTIQRTEQRDSAMYRCASSQRPAGTGGPSNEQFFGPGTRLTVL.

This clonotype was counted many times. This chain links TRBV7-3 with TRBJ2-7; 9 positions agree with TRBD1. J lost 5 bases, V lost 5 bases, and 7 bases had no gene match. The CDR3 has 14 residues. Germline CDR1 reads SGHTA; CDR2 reads FQGTGA. The CDR3, as DNA: TGTGCCAGCAGCCGGGGACAGGGTTCCCACGAGCAGTACTTC. It encodes CASSRGQGSHEQYF.

This clonotype was detected ten times or more. This rearrangement joins TRBV3-1 to TRBJ2-2; D remains unclear. Germline CDR1 and CDR2: LGHDT and YNNKEL (reference sequence). The CDR3 consists of 13 residues. Trimming shortened V by 2 bases and J by 8 bases, and 9 bases separated the two germline ends. The CDR3 is CASSQTPQGELFF. The CDR3 region has the DNA TGTGCCAGCAGCCAAACCCCACAAGGGGAGCTGTTTTTT.

This clonotype was seen repeatedly, ten times or more. This chain joins TRBV5-1 and TRBJ2-1, with 7 bases aligning to TRBD1. The CDR3 has 17 amino acids. V was clipped by 5 bases and J by 5 bases; unmatched bases: 16. Germline values: CDR1 SGHRS, CDR2 YFSETQ. CDR3 residues: CASRFRLPGTEDNEQFF. The CDR3 region has the DNA TGCGCCAGCAGGTTCCGACTCCCCGGGACAGAGGACAATGAGCAGTTCTTC.

This clonotype occurred many times. This rearrangement joins TRBV5-1 to TRBJ2-5, with 8 bases identical to TRBD1. V lost 0 bases and J lost 5; bases outside the gene matches: 15. CDR1 is SGHRS and CDR2 is YFSETQ in the germline V gene. The CDR3 contains 18 residues. The CDR3 spells CASSLALGGTGGAETQYF. CDR3 bases: TGCGCCAGCAGCTTGGCCCTAGGAGGGACAGGTGGCGCGGAGACCCAGTACTTC. Combining the CDR3 with reference TRBV5-1 and TRBJ2-5 gives the whole variable domain KAGVTQTPRYLIKTRGQQVTLSCSPISGHRSVSWYQQTPGQGLQFLFEYFSETQRNKGNFPGRFSGRQFSNSRSEMNVSTLELGDSALYLCASSLALGGTGGAETQYFGPGTRLLVL.

There are many counts of this clonotype. The CDR3: CASSEGSLSYEQYF. The CDR3 DNA reads as TGTGCCAGCAGTGAAGGGTCTCTCTCCTACGAGCAGTACTTC. V is TRBV2 and J is TRBJ2-7, with D hard to call. CDR3 length: 14 residues. Trimming left V 1 base short and J 0 bases short, with 7 bases between. Germline CDR1 reads SNHLY; CDR2 reads FYNNEI.

This clonotype was seen repeatedly, ten times or more. CDR3 residues: CASSRQGQMTEAFF. The DNA for the CDR3 is TGTGCCAGCTCACGTCAGGGGCAGATGACTGAAGCTTTCTTT. V and J are TRBV18 and TRBJ1-1; perhaps TRBD1 as D (6 bases). V lost 4 bases to trimming and J lost 5 bases, with 14 bases between them. Germline V gene lookup returns CDR1 KGHSH and CDR2 LQKENI. CDR3 size: 14 residues.